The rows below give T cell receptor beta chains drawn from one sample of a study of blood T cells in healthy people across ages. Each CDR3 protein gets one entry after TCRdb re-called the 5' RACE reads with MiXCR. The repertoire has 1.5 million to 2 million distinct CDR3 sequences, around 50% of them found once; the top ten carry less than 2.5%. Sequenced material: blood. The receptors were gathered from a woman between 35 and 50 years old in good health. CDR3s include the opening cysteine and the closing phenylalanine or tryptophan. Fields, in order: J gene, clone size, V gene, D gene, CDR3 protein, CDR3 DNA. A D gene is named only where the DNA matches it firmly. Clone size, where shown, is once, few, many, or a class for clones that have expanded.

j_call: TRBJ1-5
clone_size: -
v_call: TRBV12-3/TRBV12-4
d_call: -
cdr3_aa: CASSVGGRGQPQHF
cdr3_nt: TGTGCCAGCAGCGTAGGAGGGCGCGGTCAGCCCCAGCATTTT

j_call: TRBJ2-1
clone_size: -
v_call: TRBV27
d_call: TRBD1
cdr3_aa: CASSFPGTAYNEQFF
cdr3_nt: TGTGCCAGCAGTTTCCCCGGGACAGCTTACAATGAGCAGTTCTTC

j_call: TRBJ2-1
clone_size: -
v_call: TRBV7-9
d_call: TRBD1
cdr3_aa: CASDNRDRGPNEQFF
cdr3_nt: TGTGCCAGCGATAACCGGGACAGGGGGCCCAATGAGCAGTTCTTC

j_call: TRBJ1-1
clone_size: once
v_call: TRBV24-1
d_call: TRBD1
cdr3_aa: CATSPTGGSGTEAFF
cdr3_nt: TGTGCCACCTCCCCGACAGGGGGCTCGGGCACTGAAGCTTTCTTT

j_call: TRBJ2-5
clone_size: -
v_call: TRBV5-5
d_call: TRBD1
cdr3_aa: CASSSWTGKEPQYF
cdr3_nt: TGTGCCAGCAGCTCTTGGACAGGGAAAGAGCCCCAGTACTTC

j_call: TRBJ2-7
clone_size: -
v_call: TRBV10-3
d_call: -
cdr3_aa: CAISPAGTSCEQYF
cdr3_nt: TGTGCCATCAGCCCCGCCGGGACGTCCTGCGAGCAGTACTTC

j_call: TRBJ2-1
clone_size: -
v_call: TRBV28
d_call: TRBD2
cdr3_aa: CASRTLSGGLSYNEQFF
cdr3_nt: TGTGCCAGCAGGACTCTTAGCGGGGGCCTTTCCTACAATGAGCAGTTCTTC

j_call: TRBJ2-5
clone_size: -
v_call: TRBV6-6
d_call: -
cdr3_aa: CASSYPKIDQETQYF
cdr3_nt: TGTGCCAGCAGTTACCCAAAGATAGACCAAGAGACCCAGTACTTC

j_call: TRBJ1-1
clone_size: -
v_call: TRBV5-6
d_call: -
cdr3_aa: CASSLARDITEAFF
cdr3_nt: TGTGCCAGCAGCTTGGCCAGGGACATCACTGAAGCTTTCTTT

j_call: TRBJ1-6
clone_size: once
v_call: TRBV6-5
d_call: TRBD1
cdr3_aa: CASSFRGSPYNSPLHF
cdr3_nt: TGTGCCAGCAGTTTCAGGGGGAGCCCCTATAATTCACCCCTCCACTTT

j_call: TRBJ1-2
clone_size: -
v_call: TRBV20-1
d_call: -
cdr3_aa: CSARDGVPLGGYTF
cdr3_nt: TGCAGTGCTAGAGATGGGGTCCCTCTGGGGGGCTACACCTTC

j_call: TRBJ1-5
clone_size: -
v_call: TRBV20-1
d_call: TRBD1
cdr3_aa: CSAKPGTGLGQPQHF
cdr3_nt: TGCAGTGCTAAACCCGGGACAGGGCTCGGTCAGCCCCAGCATTTT

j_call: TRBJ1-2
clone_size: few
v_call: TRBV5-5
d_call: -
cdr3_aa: CASSRGHPNYGYTF
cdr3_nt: TGTGCCAGCAGCAGGGGACACCCTAACTATGGCTACACCTTC

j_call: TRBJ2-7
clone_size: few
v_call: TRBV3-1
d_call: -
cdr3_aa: CASSHPVAAGSNEQYF
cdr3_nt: TGTGCCAGCAGCCACCCCGTTGCGGCAGGGAGCAACGAGCAGTACTTC

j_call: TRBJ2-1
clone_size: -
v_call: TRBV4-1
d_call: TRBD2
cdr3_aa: CASSPTPGLAGASSYNEQFF
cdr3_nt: TGCGCCAGCAGCCCAACTCCCGGACTAGCGGGCGCGAGCTCCTACAATGAGCAGTTCTTC

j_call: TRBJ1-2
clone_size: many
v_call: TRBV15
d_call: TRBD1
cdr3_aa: CATSRDGGTASYGYTF
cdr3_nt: TGTGCCACCAGCAGAGATGGCGGGACAGCGTCCTATGGCTACACCTTC

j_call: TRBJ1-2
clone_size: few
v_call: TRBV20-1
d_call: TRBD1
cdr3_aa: CSARVQPGQAAEGYTF
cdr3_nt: TGCAGTGCTAGAGTCCAGCCGGGACAGGCAGCCGAGGGCTACACCTTC

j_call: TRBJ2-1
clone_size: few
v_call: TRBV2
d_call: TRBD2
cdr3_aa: CASSEDSGGAYNEQFF
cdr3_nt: TGTGCCAGCAGTGAAGATAGCGGGGGGGCCTACAATGAGCAGTTCTTC

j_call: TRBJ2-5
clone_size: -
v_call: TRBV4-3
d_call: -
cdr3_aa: CASSQAAPPARGYETQYF
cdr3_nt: TGCGCCAGCAGCCAAGCTGCACCCCCTGCGCGGGGTTACGAGACCCAGTACTTC

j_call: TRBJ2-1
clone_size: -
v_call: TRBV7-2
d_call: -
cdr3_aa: CASSLVAGYVSHEQFF
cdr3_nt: TGTGCCAGCAGCTTAGTGGCAGGATACGTGTCCCATGAGCAGTTCTTC

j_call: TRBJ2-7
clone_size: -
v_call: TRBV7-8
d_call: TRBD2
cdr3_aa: CASSSEAGTYEQYF
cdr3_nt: TGTGCCAGCAGCTCCGAAGCGGGGACCTACGAGCAGTACTTC

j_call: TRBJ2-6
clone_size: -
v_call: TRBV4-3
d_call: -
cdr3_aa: CASSPGTRGANVLTF
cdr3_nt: TGCGCCAGCAGCCCGGGGACTCGGGGGGCCAACGTCCTGACTTTC

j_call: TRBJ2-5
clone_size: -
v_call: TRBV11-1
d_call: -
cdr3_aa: CASSLDLPQPQYF
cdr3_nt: TGTGCCAGCAGCTTAGACCTTCCCCAGCCCCAGTACTTC

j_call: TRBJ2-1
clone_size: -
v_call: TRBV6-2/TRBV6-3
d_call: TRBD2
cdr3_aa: CASSLPSGAIEQFF
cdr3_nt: TGTGCCAGCAGTTTACCTAGCGGGGCAATTGAGCAGTTCTTC

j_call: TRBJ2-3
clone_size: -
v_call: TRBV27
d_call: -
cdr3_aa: CASSRNRVDTQYF
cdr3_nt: TGTGCCAGCAGTCGAAACAGGGTAGATACGCAGTATTTT

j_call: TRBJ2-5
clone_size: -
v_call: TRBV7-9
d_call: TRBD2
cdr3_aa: CASSRGTSGGTQYF
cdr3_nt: TGTGCCAGCAGCCGAGGGACTAGCGGGGGGACCCAGTACTTC

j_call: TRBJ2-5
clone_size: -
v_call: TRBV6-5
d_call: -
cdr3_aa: CASSLVGAADETQYF
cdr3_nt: TGTGCCAGCAGCCTCGTAGGGGCTGCGGACGAGACCCAGTACTTC

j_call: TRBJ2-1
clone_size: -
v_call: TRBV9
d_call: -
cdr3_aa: CASSVVSGGPYNEQFF
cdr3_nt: TGTGCCAGCAGCGTAGTCTCGGGGGGCCCTTACAATGAGCAGTTCTTC

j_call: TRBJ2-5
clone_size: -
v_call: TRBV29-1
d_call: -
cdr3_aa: CSVAWGVGETQYF
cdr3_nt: TGCAGCGTTGCCTGGGGAGTCGGGGAGACCCAGTACTTC

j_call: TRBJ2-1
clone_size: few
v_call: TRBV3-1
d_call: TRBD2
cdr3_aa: CASSPGSGLAYNEQFF
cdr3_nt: TGTGCCAGCAGCCCAGGATCGGGACTAGCCTACAATGAGCAGTTCTTC

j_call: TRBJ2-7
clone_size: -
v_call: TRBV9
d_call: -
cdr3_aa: CAGSAGDSSYEQYF
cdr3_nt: TGTGCCGGCAGCGCCGGCGACAGTTCCTACGAGCAGTACTTC

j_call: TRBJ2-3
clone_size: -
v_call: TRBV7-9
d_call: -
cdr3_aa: CASSPWGRGDTQYF
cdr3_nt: TGTGCCAGCAGCCCCTGGGGTCGCGGAGATACGCAGTATTTT

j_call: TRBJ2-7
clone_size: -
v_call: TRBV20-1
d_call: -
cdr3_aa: CSAQPTPGPTEETQNF
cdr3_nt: TGCAGTGCTCAACCCACGCCGGGACCCACCGAAGAGACCCAGAACTTC

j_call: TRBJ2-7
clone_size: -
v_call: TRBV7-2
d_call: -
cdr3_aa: CALHRGGNEQYF
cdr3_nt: TGTGCCCTACACAGGGGAGGGAATGAGCAGTACTTC

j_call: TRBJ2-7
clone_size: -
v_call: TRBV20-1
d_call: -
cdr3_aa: CSARGEPDYEQYF
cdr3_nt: TGCAGTGCTAGAGGGGAACCCGACTACGAGCAGTACTTC

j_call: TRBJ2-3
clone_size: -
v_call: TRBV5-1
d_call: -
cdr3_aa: CASRSTSTPDTQYF
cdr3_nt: TGCGCCAGCAGATCGACTAGTACGCCAGATACGCAGTATTTT

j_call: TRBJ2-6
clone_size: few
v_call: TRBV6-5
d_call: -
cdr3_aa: CASSYRAGKSGANVLTF
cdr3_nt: TGTGCCAGCAGTTACCGGGCCGGGAAATCTGGGGCCAACGTCCTGACTTTC

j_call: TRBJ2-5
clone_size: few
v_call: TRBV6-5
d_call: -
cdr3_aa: CASSNGRTQETQYF
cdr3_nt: TGTGCCAGCAGCAATGGACGGACCCAAGAGACCCAGTACTTC

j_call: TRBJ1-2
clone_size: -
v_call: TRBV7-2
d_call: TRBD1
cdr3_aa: CASSRNNRDRVGHGYTF
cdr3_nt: TGTGCCAGCAGCCGAAACAACCGGGACAGGGTGGGGCATGGCTACACCTTC

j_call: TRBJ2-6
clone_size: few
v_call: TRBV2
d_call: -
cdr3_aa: CASSVTNNRANVLTF
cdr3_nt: TGTGCCAGCAGTGTTACAAATAATAGGGCCAACGTCCTGACTTTC

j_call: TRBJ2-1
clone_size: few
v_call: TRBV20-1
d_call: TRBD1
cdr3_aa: CSASPGQGISGEQFF
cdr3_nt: TGCAGTGCTAGCCCGGGACAGGGAATTTCGGGTGAGCAGTTCTTC

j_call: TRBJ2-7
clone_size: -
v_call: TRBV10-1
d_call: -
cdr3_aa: CASSARTSDEQYF
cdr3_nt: TGCGCCAGCAGTGCCAGGACTTCTGACGAGCAGTACTTC

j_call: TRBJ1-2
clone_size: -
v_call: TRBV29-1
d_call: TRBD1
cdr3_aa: CSGVQGGDYTF
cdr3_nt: TGCAGCGGGGTCCAGGGGGGGGACTACACCTTC

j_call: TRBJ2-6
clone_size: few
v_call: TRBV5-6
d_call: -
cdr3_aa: CASSLAAAGANVLTF
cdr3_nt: TGTGCCAGCAGCTTGGCAGCGGCGGGGGCCAACGTCCTGACTTTC